Here is one TCR beta chain with its context. Its antigen is unidentified. The sample is drawn from a study of response to subunit inactivated influenza vaccine. Whole-study results and caveats: Every seasonal influenza vaccination brings in few new T cells, the authors suggested.

Each CDR3 protein gets one entry after TCRdb re-called the RT-PCR reads with MiXCR. The sample contains roughly 780,000 distinct CDR3 sequences, about a fifth of which appear only once. Germline CDR1 SEHNR, CDR2 FQNEAQ (reference sequence). CDR3 size: 14 residues. V lost 4 bases, J lost 15 bases, and 10 bases stayed unmatched. The rearrangement uses TRBV7-9 and TRBJ2-1, with 12 positions matching TRBD2. Sequencing was performed on PBMCs from blood, taken 5 days after vaccination. The source of this sequence is a man aged 45-65 years who received an inactivated influenza vaccine. Written as DNA, the CDR3 is TGTGCCAGCAGCTCCTCAGCGCTAGCGGGAGGGGGGTTCTTC. Amino acids: CASSSSALAGGGFF.